The T cell receptor (beta chain) under discussion was sequenced for a study of OX40 agonist ivuxolimab in advanced cancers. General study findings and limits: The study found that CD8+ T cells averaged more expanded clones than CD4+.

Autoimmune disease history or systemic immunosuppression excluded patients. With baseline, cycle 4 day 1, and cycle 7 day 1 as timepoints, blood was sampled. In regard to this clone: Antigen: not known.

Using immunoSEQ multiplex PCR, the repertoire was profiled, and TCRdb retains in-frame clones only, with some absent. The sample yields more than 95,000 clones, about 87% seen once. V shed 6 bases, J shed 4 bases, and the junction held 12 bases outside the gene matches. CDR1 is LNHDA, CDR2 SQIVND, per germline (reference sequence). The length of the CDR3 is 16 residues. The rearrangement uses TRBV19 and TRBJ2-3, with 8 bases lining up with TRBD1. The sample in question was CD4+ or CD8+ T cells sorted from blood, obtained in a trial of the OX40 agonist ivuxolimab. The sequence derives from an adult with an advanced solid tumor such as melanoma, head and neck, liver or kidney cancer. In DNA form, the CDR3 reads TGTGCCAGTAGGCCTAATCAGGGGGCCGGGGCAGATACGCAGTATTTT. Its protein product is CASRPNQGAGADTQYF.